This T cell receptor (beta chain) emerged from a study of siplizumab effects on memory and regulatory T cells. Data came from immunoSEQ multiplex PCR; TCRdb stores just in-frame clones and leaves some out. The sample consists of around 110,000 clones, roughly 94% of them appearing once. CDR1 is SGHRS and CDR2 is YFSETQ in the germline V gene. CDR3 size: 15 residues. The V gene lost 0 bases and the J gene lost 3 bases, with 9 bases spanning the gap. This clonotype was obtained from a human donor in good health. The source material was non-Treg CD4+ T cells sorted from blood. This chain joins TRBV5-1 and TRBJ1-4; D uncertain. CDR3 region: CASSLADGANEKLFF. The DNA for the CDR3 is TGCGCCAGCAGCTTGGCCGATGGAGCTAATGAAAAACTGTTTTTT. Complete variable domain (other parts from reference TRBV5-1 and TRBJ1-4): KAGVTQTPRYLIKTRGQQVTLSCSPISGHRSVSWYQQTPGQGLQFLFEYFSETQRNKGNFPGRFSGRQFSNSRSEMNVSTLELGDSALYLCASSLADGANEKLFFGSGTQLSVL.